This T cell receptor beta chain appears in the sequencing data of a study of T cell responses to AZD1222 COVID-19 vaccine. Study-level results: Repertoires were obtained only post-peak T cell response. Spike as a whole was targeted by vaccine-associated CD4 TCRs, dominant at 160-218 and 743-854. The study reported that nearly half of spike-specific TCRs target unmutated variant regions. Donor demographics were predominantly white British with a female majority; clonal diversity may be underestimated.

Clones were read by immunoSEQ multiplex PCR, and TCRdb kept only the in-frame ones, dropping some. The data contain about 170,000 clones, approximately 95% of them singletons. A word on this clone: What it recognizes is unknown.

Sample: peripheral blood, taken on day 0 of AZD1222 vaccination. This receptor was identified in an adult in good health.

CDR3 nucleotides: TGTGCCATAACGAAGGGGGGGAACACTGAAGCTTTCTTT. Its protein is CAITKGGNTEAFF. The V gene is TRBV2, the J gene TRBJ1-1; D is perhaps TRBD1 (6 bases). V lost 10 bases, J lost 1 base, and 13 bases lay in between. The CDR3 is 13 residues long. Germline V gene sequence: CDR1 SNHLY, CDR2 FYNNEI.